This T cell receptor beta chain is drawn from a study of T cells in Graves' hyperthyroidism and ophthalmopathy. Study as a whole: The authors collected peripheral blood at initial diagnosis, before any treatment.

This clonotype was counted ten times or more. Germline CDR1 is SGHAT and CDR2 is FQNNGV. Germline trimming cut 6 bases from V and 4 bases from J; bases unmatched to any gene: 2. CDR3 length: 12 residues. Regions amplified from RNA transcripts were the TCR beta CDR3 regions. RT-PCR in the first round (using the HTBI primer set) targeted the TCR CDR3. One entry per CDR3 protein results from TCRdb running MiXCR on the multiplex PCR reads. This table holds under 450,000 distinct CDR3 sequences, less than 20% found once. The sample consisted of blood. The sequence was obtained from a woman aged 18-35 years with Graves' hyperthyroidism. The V and J genes are TRBV11-2 and TRBJ2-5, with 7 bases identical to TRBD1. Here the CDR3 reads CASRQGVETQYF. As DNA, the CDR3 is TGTGCCAGCAGGCAGGGGGTAGAGACCCAGTACTTC.